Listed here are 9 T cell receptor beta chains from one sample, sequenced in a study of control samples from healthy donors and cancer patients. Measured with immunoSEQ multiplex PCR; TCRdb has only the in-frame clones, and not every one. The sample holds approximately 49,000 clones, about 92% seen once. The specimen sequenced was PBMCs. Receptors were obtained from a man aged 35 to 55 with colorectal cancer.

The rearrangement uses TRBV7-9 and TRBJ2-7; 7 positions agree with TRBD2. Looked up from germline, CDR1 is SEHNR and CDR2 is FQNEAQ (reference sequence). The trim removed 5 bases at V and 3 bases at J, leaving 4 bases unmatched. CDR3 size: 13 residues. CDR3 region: CASSPRGDYEQYF. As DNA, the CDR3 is TGTGCCAGCAGCCCACGGGGGGACTACGAGCAGTACTTC.

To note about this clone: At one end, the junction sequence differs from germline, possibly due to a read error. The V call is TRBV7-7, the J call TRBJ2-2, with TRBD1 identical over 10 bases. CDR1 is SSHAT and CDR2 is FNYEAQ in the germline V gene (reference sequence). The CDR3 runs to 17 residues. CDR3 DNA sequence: TGTGCTAGCAGCCCTAGGGGGGACAGGGGCAACACCGGGGAGCTGTTTTTT. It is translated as CASSPRGDRGNTGELFF.

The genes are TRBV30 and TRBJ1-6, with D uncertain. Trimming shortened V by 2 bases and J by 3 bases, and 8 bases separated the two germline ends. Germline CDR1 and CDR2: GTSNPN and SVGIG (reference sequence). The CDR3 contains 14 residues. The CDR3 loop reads CAWSSGYYNSPLHF. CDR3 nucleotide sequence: TGTGCCTGGAGTAGCGGGTACTATAATTCACCCCTCCACTTT.

CDR3 in DNA: TGCAGCGTGGGGACTAGCGGGGCCGGCTTCGAGCAGTACTTC. It is translated as CSVGTSGAGFEQYF. The chain links TRBV29-1 to TRBJ2-7, with 13 bases that match TRBD2. The CDR3 is 14 residues long. The germline V gene has CDR1 SQVTM and CDR2 ANQGSEA. The V segment lost 6 bases and the J segment 6 bases; nucleotides outside the gene matches: 8.

The CDR3 is CASKGLKNTGELFF. The CDR3, as DNA: TGTGCCAGCAAGGGTTTGAAGAACACCGGGGAGCTGTTTTTT. V is TRBV11-2 and J is TRBJ2-2; D remains ambiguous. This CDR3 is built from 14 residues. Germline V gives CDR1 SGHAT, CDR2 FQNNGV. Trimming took 7 bases from V and 1 from J, leaving 10 bases between them.

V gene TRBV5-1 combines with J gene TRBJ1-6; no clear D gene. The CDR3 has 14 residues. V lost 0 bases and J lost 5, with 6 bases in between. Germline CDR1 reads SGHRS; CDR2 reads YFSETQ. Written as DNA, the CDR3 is TGCGCCAGCAGCTTGGTGGGGAATAATTCACCCCTCCACTTT. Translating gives CASSLVGNNSPLHF.

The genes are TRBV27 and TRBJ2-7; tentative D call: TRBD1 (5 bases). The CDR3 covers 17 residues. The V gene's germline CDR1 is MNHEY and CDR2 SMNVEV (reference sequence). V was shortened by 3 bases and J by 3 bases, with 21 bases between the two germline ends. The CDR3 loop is CASSFISPPAGNYEQYF. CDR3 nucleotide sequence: TGTGCCAGCAGTTTTATATCCCCCCCGGCAGGGAACTACGAGCAGTACTTC.

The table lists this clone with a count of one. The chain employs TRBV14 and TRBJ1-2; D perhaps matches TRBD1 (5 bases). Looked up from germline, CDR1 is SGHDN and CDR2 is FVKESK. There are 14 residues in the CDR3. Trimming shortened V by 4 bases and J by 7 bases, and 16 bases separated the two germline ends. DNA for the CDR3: TGTGCCAGCAGCCCGGGACTCCAGGAAGTTGGCTACACCTTC. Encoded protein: CASSPGLQEVGYTF. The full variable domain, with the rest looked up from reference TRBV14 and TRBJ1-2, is EAGVTQFPSHSVIEKGQTVTLRCDPISGHDNLYWYRRVMGKEIKFLLHFVKESKQDESGMPNNRFLAERTGGTYSTLKVQPAELEDSGVYFCASSPGLQEVGYTFGSGTRLTVV.

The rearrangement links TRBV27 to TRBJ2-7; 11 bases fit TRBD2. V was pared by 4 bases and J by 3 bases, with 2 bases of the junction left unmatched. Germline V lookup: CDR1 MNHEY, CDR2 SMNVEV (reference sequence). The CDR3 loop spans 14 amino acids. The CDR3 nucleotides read TGTGCCAGCAGTTCCGGGACTAGCGGCTACGAGCAGTACTTC. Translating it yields CASSSGTSGYEQYF.